This T cell receptor (beta chain) was captured by sequencing in a study of shared clonotypes between healthy human individuals. J gave up 4 bases and V 0 bases, and 5 bases lay outside the gene matches. This CDR3 is built from 16 residues. CDR1 and CDR2 (germline): SSHAT, FNYEAQ (reference sequence). Naive CD8 cells lacked CD45RO, underwent positive selection for CCR7 and left out terminally differentiated effector memory CD45RA+ cells. TCRdb's copy holds only in-frame clones and misses some; the assay was immunoSEQ multiplex PCR. The profile covers hundreds of thousands of clones, with about 95% appearing a single time and 0.095% to 0.12% taken by the ten largest.

The sample consisted of naive CD8+ T cells sorted from blood. This receptor was identified in a woman in her 30s in good health. The V gene is TRBV7-7, the J gene TRBJ2-1, with 8 bases identical to TRBD2. CDR3 region: CASSLAQTSGYNEQFF. CDR3 DNA: TGTGCCAGCAGCTTAGCGCAAACTAGCGGTTACAATGAGCAGTTCTTC.